This T cell receptor beta chain was retrieved from a study of T-cell memory formation after mild COVID-19 (dated by TCRdb to about 2021). In the study overall: Most TCR sequence clusters were specific to one of the two donors. Two young, previously healthy adult volunteers, one female and one male, were included in the cohort. Longitudinal TCRalpha and TCRbeta repertoire sequencing tracked T-cell clones expanding and contracting after mild COVID-19 in a couple of donors.

Sequencing was carried out with an Illumina NovaSeq 6000. cDNA libraries for TCRalpha and TCRbeta were prepared by 5'RACE using constant-segment primers, with sample barcodes and unique molecular identifiers added. RNA was extracted from every sample with Trizol reagent. Libraries were amplified in two PCR steps, with a second sample barcode and Illumina TruSeq adapters added in the second step. Sequencing of libraries was performed on an Illumina NovaSeq with 2 x 150 bp paired-end reads. From the authors' description of their analysis: With migec v1.2.7, reads were demultiplexed and then collapsed into UMI-guided consensus sequences. With mixcr v2.1.11, UMI consensuses were aligned to TRA and TRB V and J templates and assembled into clonotypes. Clonotypes were classified as expanded or contracted when called significant by both edgeR and NoisET, with noise models trained on biological replicates. edgeR calls used a false discovery rate-adjusted p below 0.01 and a log2 fold-change threshold of 1. As an exploratory analysis of dynamics, max-normalized trajectories of the 1000 most abundant clonotypes were examined by PCA with hierarchical clustering. Separately sequenced CD4+ and CD8+ repertoires were used to assign a CD4 or CD8 phenotype to each responding clone. Using fastp at Q25 and MiXCR, TCRdb reprocessed the public reads and kept productive beta chains. Rows are combined by CDR3 protein, so each entry shows the most common genes and DNA. TCRdb's processing, not the authors', yielded these V and J calls. This sample comprises roughly 80,000 distinct CDR3 sequences, approximately 15% of them detected only once. Jointly, the top ten make up about 31% of the sample.

Overall results and qualifications from the work: Balanced CD4/CD8 phenotypes were observed for clones contracting from day 15 to 85, whereas a bias towards CD4+ was observed for a second wave of clones expanding from day 15 to 37. The second-wave clones that peaked on day 37 were not confirmed to be SARS-CoV-2 specific. Some responding clones were found in pre-infection memory, which suggests that pre-existing cross-reactive memory T cells took part in the SARS-CoV-2 response. The study covered only a couple of mild cases, and larger cohorts including severe cases with pre-infection samples were considered necessary. Contracting CD4+ clones were found mainly in CM and EM memory subsets, while CD8+ clones were enriched in EMRA.

CDR1 MNHEY and CDR2 SMNVEV were looked up in the germline V gene (reference sequence). Trimming at the junction amounts to 2 bases on V and 4 bases on J, and the germline ends lie 11 bases apart. The CDR3 sequence holds 14 residues, the cysteine and phenylalanine included. Solely the CDR3 DNA is kept, with 42 bases framed from the first base. For this clonotype: Its antigen has not been determined. Base qualities are missing; no much larger clone stands one base away.

Ficoll-Paque density gradient centrifugation was the method used to isolate PBMCs. Material for sequencing was PBMCs or a T cell subset sorted from them (not recorded which). In this chain, TRBV27 is recombined with TRBJ1-1, with the D gene call left open. The TCR originated in an adult woman who had mild COVID-19 (a few samples of this study predate the infection). The sample titles of this study are shuffled in the database, so cell type and time point are left out; the donor was told from shared clones. The nucleotides are TGTGCCAGCAGTTTAGGTATGGGGTTCACTGAAGCTTTCTTT. This translates into CASSLGMGFTEAFF.